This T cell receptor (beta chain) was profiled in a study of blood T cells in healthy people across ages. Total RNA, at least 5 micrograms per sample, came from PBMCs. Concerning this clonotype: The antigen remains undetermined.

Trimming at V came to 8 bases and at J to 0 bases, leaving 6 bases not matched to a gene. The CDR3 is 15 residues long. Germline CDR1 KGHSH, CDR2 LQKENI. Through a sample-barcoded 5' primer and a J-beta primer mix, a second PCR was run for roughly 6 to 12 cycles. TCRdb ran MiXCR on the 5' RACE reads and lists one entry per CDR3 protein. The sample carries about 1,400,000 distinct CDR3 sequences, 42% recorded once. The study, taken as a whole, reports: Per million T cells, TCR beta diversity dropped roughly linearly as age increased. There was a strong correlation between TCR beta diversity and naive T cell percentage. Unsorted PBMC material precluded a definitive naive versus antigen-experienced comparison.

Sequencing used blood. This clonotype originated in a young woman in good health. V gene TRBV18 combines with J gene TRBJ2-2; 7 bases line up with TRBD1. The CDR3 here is CASAYRGTNTGELFF. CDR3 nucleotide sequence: TGTGCCAGCGCCTACAGGGGAACGAACACCGGGGAGCTGTTTTTT.